The 16 T cell receptor beta chains below come from one sample, sequenced in a study of TIL therapy for anti-PD-1-resistant metastatic lung cancer. This was the immunoSEQ v3 assay. Here immunoSEQ multiplex PCR was the method, and the copy in TCRdb shows in-frame clones only, minus some. The table includes about 17,000 clones, nearly 80% detected once. Described time point: pre-treatment sample, taken before nivolumab and TIL therapy. The material was blood, obtained at baseline. The receptors derive from a person aged 25 to 85 with non-small cell lung cancer.

The chain links TRBV4-2 to TRBJ2-7; D not resolved. Germline values: CDR1 LGHNA, CDR2 YNFKEQ. V dropped 0 bases and J dropped 3 bases, with 6 bases sitting between them. The CDR3 contains 13 residues. For the CDR3, the DNA is TGTGCCAGCAGCCAAGATATCGACTACGAGCAGTACTTC. Its protein product is CASSQDIDYEQYF.

This chain uses TRBV29-1 with TRBJ1-5; D is ambiguous. Looked up from germline, CDR1 is SQVTM and CDR2 is ANQGSEA. V was clipped by 7 bases and J by 4 bases, with 11 bases between them. CDR3 length equals 12 residues. As DNA, the CDR3 is TGCAGCGCTGGGAATCCTAATCAGCCCCAGCATTTT. This gives the protein CSAGNPNQPQHF.

The chain carries TRBV12-3 or TRBV12-4 and TRBJ1-2, with D uncertain. The CDR3 runs 13 residues. Trimming removed 1 base at V and 3 bases at J, with 6 bases between. CDR3 in amino acids: CASSLEADYGYTF. CDR3 nucleotides: TGTGCCAGCAGTTTAGAGGCAGACTATGGCTACACCTTC.

This chain links TRBV9 with TRBJ2-2; either TRBD1 or TRBD2 may supply D (5 bases each). Per the germline V gene, CDR1 is SGDLS and CDR2 is YYNGEE. The CDR3 length is 17 residues. V lost 0 bases and J lost 3, with 15 bases in between. The CDR3 coding sequence is TGTGCCAGCAGCGTAGGTCTGGGGGTTATGGACACCGGGGAGCTGTTTTTT. Protein sequence: CASSVGLGVMDTGELFF.

The V gene is TRBV28, the J gene TRBJ2-1; D is unresolved. The V gene's germline CDR1 is MDHEN and CDR2 SYDVKM. The germline V and J ends were trimmed by 9 bases and 7 bases, with 10 bases remaining between them. CDR3 length: 11 residues. The CDR3 nucleotides read TGTGCCAGTAAGGAGACGAATGAGCAGTTCTTC. Translated: CASKETNEQFF.

This clone was recorded once. This chain links TRBV2 with TRBJ2-1; D call uncertain. The CDR3 sequence is 16 residues long. The germline V gene has CDR1 SNHLY and CDR2 FYNNEI. V lost 4 bases, J lost 0 bases, and 13 bases lay in between. The CDR3, as DNA: TGTGCCAGCAGTGTTATACCACTGGGCTCCTACAATGAGCAGTTCTTC. Protein sequence: CASSVIPLGSYNEQFF.

The chain links TRBV5-6 to TRBJ2-3; tentative D call: TRBD1 (6 bases). The CDR3 is 14 amino acids. V was clipped by 5 bases and J by 0 bases, with 10 bases between them. Per germline, CDR1 SGHDT and CDR2 YYEEEE. DNA of the CDR3: TGTGCCAGCAGAGGCCAGGGGAGCACAGATACGCAGTATTTT. This codes for CASRGQGSTDTQYF.

The CDR3 bases are TGTGCCAGCAGCTCCCTCAGGCTAGCGGGGGGGCCGAACACCGGGGAGCTGTTTTTT. Protein product: CASSSLRLAGGPNTGELFF. This chain links TRBV7-6 with TRBJ2-2; TRBD2 aligns across 12 bases. The CDR3 length is 19 residues. V was clipped by 4 bases and J by 0 bases; unmatched bases: 9. Germline CDR1 and CDR2: SGHVS and FNYEAQ. The full variable domain, completed using reference TRBV7-6 and TRBJ2-2, is GAGVSQSPRYKVTKRGQDVALRCDPISGHVSLYWYRQALGQGPEFLTYFNYEAQQDKSGLPNDRFSAERPEGSISTLTIQRTEQRDSAMYRCASSSLRLAGGPNTGELFFGEGSRLTVL.

The V gene is TRBV29-1, the J gene TRBJ1-2, with D maybe TRBD1 (6 bases). V was clipped by 7 bases and J by 7 bases, with 10 bases between them. In germline, CDR1 is SQVTM, CDR2 ANQGSEA. The CDR3 extends over 10 amino acids. The CDR3 loop is CSAWGAGYTF. The CDR3 DNA is TGCAGCGCCTGGGGGGCTGGCTACACCTTC.

The chain joins TRBV29-1 to TRBJ2-7, with 7 bases identical to TRBD2. J lost 7 bases, V lost 8 bases, and 8 bases had no gene match. From germline, CDR1 is SQVTM and CDR2 ANQGSEA. The CDR3 covers 11 residues. CDR3 nucleotide sequence: TGCAGCTATATCTACGGGGGGGAGCAGTACTTC. This sequence encodes CSYIYGGEQYF.

The genes are TRBV7-9 and TRBJ1-1; tentatively, D is TRBD1 (5 bases). Germline CDR1 SEHNR, CDR2 FQNEAQ (reference sequence). The CDR3 has 16 amino acids. Deletions cut 3 bases from V and 1 base from J, with 15 bases between. The DNA of the CDR3 is TGTGCCAGCAGCTTGTTTCAGGGCGGGAGGAACACTGAAGCTTTCTTT. Its translation: CASSLFQGGRNTEAFF.

This clone has more than one count but fewer than ten. V is TRBV6-5 and J is TRBJ1-1; weak D call: TRBD1 (6 bases). V lost 5 bases to trimming and J lost 5 bases, with 12 bases between them. This CDR3 region has 13 residues. From germline, CDR1 is MNHEY and CDR2 SVGAGI. CDR3 region: CASSRQVRTEAFF. The CDR3 DNA is TGTGCCAGCAGTCGACAGGTCCGGACTGAAGCTTTCTTT.

The rearrangement joins TRBV6-1 to TRBJ2-1; no reliable D call. The CDR3 covers 14 residues. Germline values: CDR1 MNHNS, CDR2 SASEGT. The V end lost 1 base, the J end lost 5 bases, and 9 bases lay between the germline ends. CDR3 sequence reads: CASSEGPENNEQFF. The CDR3 DNA sequence: TGTGCCAGCAGTGAAGGTCCCGAAAACAATGAGCAGTTCTTC.

The chain employs TRBV27 and TRBJ2-4; a weak D match, TRBD2 (5 bases). This CDR3 has 14 residues. V was shortened by 4 bases and J by 9 bases, with 16 bases between the two germline ends. CDR1 is MNHEY, CDR2 SMNVEV, per germline (reference sequence). This chain's CDR3 is CASSSGSMMGIQYF. The CDR3 DNA sequence: TGTGCCAGCAGTTCGGGATCCATGATGGGCATTCAGTACTTC.

CDR3 in amino acids: CASSSVLNTEAFF. The CDR3 bases are TGTGCCAGCAGCTCCGTTCTGAACACTGAAGCTTTCTTT. The rearrangement uses TRBV7-2 and TRBJ1-1; the D is unclear. V lost 4 bases, J lost 0 bases, and 6 bases lay in between. This CDR3 is 13 amino acids long. Germline V gene sequence: CDR1 SGHTA, CDR2 FQGNSA.

The rearrangement uses TRBV5-1 and TRBJ2-7; D unresolved. This CDR3 is 14 amino acids long. Germline CDR1 SGHRS, CDR2 YFSETQ. The germline V and J ends were trimmed by 5 bases and 5 bases, with 17 bases remaining between them. The CDR3 DNA reads as TGCGCCAGCAGAAGGGTTGGCGGTCCCAACGAGCAGTACTTC. Encoded protein: CASRRVGGPNEQYF. The full variable domain, with the rest looked up from reference TRBV5-1 and TRBJ2-7, is KAGVTQTPRYLIKTRGQQVTLSCSPISGHRSVSWYQQTPGQGLQFLFEYFSETQRNKGNFPGRFSGRQFSNSRSEMNVSTLELGDSALYLCASRRVGGPNEQYFGPGTRLTVT.